The 17 T cell receptor beta chains listed next were all sequenced from one sample in a study of T cells and copy number aberrations in small-cell lung cancer. The table came from immunoSEQ multiplex PCR; TCRdb's copy has only in-frame clones and leaves some out. Among several thousand clones listed, 82% were seen once. Source material: normal tissue next to the tumor. Source of these receptors: a woman between 50 and 59 years old with small cell lung cancer.

V gene TRBV7-9 combines with J gene TRBJ2-1; the D gene is possibly TRBD2 (6 bases). CDR1 and CDR2 from the germline V gene are SEHNR and FQNEAQ (reference sequence). This CDR3 comprises 14 residues. Trimming stripped 0 bases from V and 6 bases from J, with 9 bases between. CDR3 amino acids: CASSLAAGANEQFF. The CDR3 bases are TGTGCCAGCAGCTTAGCAGCGGGTGCCAATGAGCAGTTCTTC.

The genes are TRBV5-6 and TRBJ2-1; TRBD2 aligns across 11 bases. Germline trimming cut 1 base from V and 4 bases from J; bases unmatched to any gene: 4. Germline CDR1 reads SGHDT; CDR2 reads YYEEEE. This CDR3 is built from 16 residues. For the CDR3, the DNA is TGTGCCAGCAGCTTGTCTCTAGCGGGAGGTTACAATGAGCAGTTCTTC. Its protein is CASSLSLAGGYNEQFF.

The chain carries TRBV19 and TRBJ1-5; TRBD1 might be the D (6 bases). Germline V gene sequence: CDR1 LNHDA, CDR2 SQIVND (reference sequence). V lost 7 bases and J 3 bases, leaving 10 bases between the germline ends. The CDR3 is made up of 13 amino acids. The DNA for the CDR3 is TGTGCCAGTACCAGGGGTATCAATCAGCCCCAGCATTTT. Protein product: CASTRGINQPQHF.

The chain carries TRBV2 and TRBJ1-2; D remains unclear. The V gene lost 6 bases and the J gene lost 4 bases, with 15 bases spanning the gap. The CDR3 covers 14 residues. Germline-derived CDR1 and CDR2 are SNHLY and FYNNEI. The DNA of the CDR3 is TGTGCCAGCAGGTTCATCCCAGAGACCTATGGCTACACCTTC. This gives the protein CASRFIPETYGYTF.

The rearrangement joins TRBV5-4 to TRBJ2-7, with D perhaps TRBD2 (6 bases). V dropped 2 bases and J dropped 0 bases, with 12 bases sitting between them. Germline V gene data show CDR1 as SGHNT and CDR2 as YYREEE (reference sequence). This CDR3 comprises 15 residues. CDR3: CASSLPGLNSYEQYF. The CDR3 nucleotides read TGTGCCAGCAGCTTACCGGGACTGAACTCCTACGAGCAGTACTTC.

The chain carries TRBV10-3 and TRBJ1-5; TRBD1 matches at 7 bases. Germline values: CDR1 ENHRY, CDR2 SYGVKD. V shed 0 bases, J shed 4 bases, and the junction held 6 bases outside the gene matches. CDR3 length: 16 residues. The CDR3: CAISESGTAQNQPQHF. The CDR3, as DNA: TGTGCCATCAGTGAGTCCGGGACAGCGCAAAATCAGCCCCAGCATTTT.

The V gene is TRBV2, the J gene TRBJ1-5, with D perhaps matching TRBD1 (5 bases). The V end was cut by 6 bases, the J end by 2 bases, with 8 bases between. The CDR3 loop spans 13 amino acids. Germline V CDR1 and CDR2: SNHLY, FYNNEI. Written as DNA, the CDR3 is TGTGCCAGCAGCTGGGACGGCAATCAGCCCCAGCATTTT. Protein: CASSWDGNQPQHF.

This chain links TRBV2 with TRBJ2-3, with 9 nucleotides matching TRBD2. This CDR3 contains 15 residues. Germline CDR1 is SNHLY and CDR2 is FYNNEI. With V trimmed by 7 bases and J by 3 bases, 8 bases remained unmatched. The CDR3 is CASISSGSRTDTQYF. The CDR3 DNA sequence: TGTGCCAGCATTAGTAGCGGGAGTAGAACAGATACGCAGTATTTT.

With regard to this clone: One end of the junction does not line up with germline, which may come from a read error. This chain uses TRBV7-9 with TRBJ2-7; 11 nucleotides match TRBD1. Germline loops: CDR1 SEHNR, CDR2 FQNEAQ (reference sequence). The CDR3 is made up of 14 amino acids. The DNA of the CDR3 is TGTGCCAGTAGCTATGGGACAGGGGGAAACGAGCAGTACTTC. It codes for CASSYGTGGNEQYF.

The rearrangement joins TRBV30 to TRBJ1-2; tentative D call: TRBD1 (5 bases). The CDR3 contains 11 residues. V was cut by 8 bases and J by 4 bases, with 11 bases left in between. The germline CDR1 and CDR2 sequences are GTSNPN and SVGIG (reference sequence). CDR3 sequence: CAKGLSYGYTF. For the CDR3, the DNA is TGTGCCAAGGGACTTTCCTATGGCTACACCTTC.

This clone is large by share. The chain employs TRBV19 and TRBJ1-5; the D is unclear. Trimming pared 0 bases from V and 0 bases from J, leaving 6 bases between. Germline V gives CDR1 LNHDA, CDR2 SQIVND (reference sequence). CDR3 length: 15 amino acids. CDR3 amino acids: CASSIDLSSNQPQHF. The DNA of the CDR3 is TGTGCCAGTAGTATAGATCTATCTAGCAATCAGCCCCAGCATTTT.

This clone was seen a handful of times. Other nucleotide sequences from this sample produce the same CDR3. The rearrangement links TRBV19 to TRBJ2-5; possible D gene TRBD2, 5 bases. V dropped 3 bases and J dropped 4 bases, with 12 bases sitting between them. The CDR3 covers 14 residues. Germline V gene data show CDR1 as LNHDA and CDR2 as SQIVND (reference sequence). The CDR3 loop is CASSMGRDRETQYF. For the CDR3, the DNA is TGTGCCAGTAGTATGGGTCGGGATCGAGAGACCCAGTACTTC.

The chain combines TRBV5-6 with TRBJ1-1; 7 bases map to TRBD1. The germline gives CDR1 SGHDT, CDR2 YYEEEE. Trimming at V came to 3 bases and at J to 11 bases, leaving 7 bases not matched to a gene. The CDR3 has 12 amino acids. Here the CDR3 reads CASSSTGVVAFF. The CDR3 nucleotides are TGTGCCAGCAGCTCTACAGGGGTTGTGGCTTTCTTT. Supplemented by reference TRBV5-6 and TRBJ1-1, the full variable domain reads DAGVTQSPTHLIKTRGQQVTLRCSPKSGHDTVSWYQQALGQGPQFIFQYYEEEERQRGNFPDRFSGHQFPNYSSELNVNALLLGDSALYLCASSSTGVVAFFGQGTRLTVV.

The chain employs TRBV2 and TRBJ1-1; D gene ambiguous. Germline CDR1 is SNHLY and CDR2 is FYNNEI. Trimming shortened V by 4 bases and J by 5 bases, and 14 bases separated the two germline ends. The CDR3 loop spans 14 amino acids. The CDR3 DNA sequence: TGTGCCAGCAGTGCTCGACCGGGCGAGACTGAAGCTTTCTTT. As protein: CASSARPGETEAFF.

The genes are TRBV5-6 and TRBJ1-6; D unclear. V shed 4 bases and J shed 5 bases, with 7 bases lying between them. CDR1 is SGHDT and CDR2 is YYEEEE in the germline V gene. The CDR3 contains 13 residues. CDR3 DNA sequence: TGTGCCAGCAGCGCGCCTGATAATTCACCCCTCCACTTT. The encoded protein is CASSAPDNSPLHF.

The chain combines TRBV6-1 with TRBJ1-2, with 7 bases fitting TRBD1. From germline, CDR1 is MNHNS and CDR2 SASEGT. The CDR3 covers 15 residues. Unmatched junction bases numbered 11, after V lost 2 bases and J lost 8 bases. The DNA for the CDR3 is TGTGCCAGCAGTGAACTAACAGGGACAGTTGGCGGCTACACCTTC. Translation: CASSELTGTVGGYTF.

This clone was detected only once. The V gene is TRBV28, the J gene TRBJ1-1; weak D call: TRBD1 (5 bases). The ends were cut back, 2 bases at V and 2 bases at J, with 15 bases in the middle. This CDR3 contains 16 residues. The germline V gene has CDR1 MDHEN and CDR2 SYDVKM. The DNA of the CDR3 is TGTGCCAGCAGTTTACAGGGAACCGGGATTAACACTGAAGCTTTCTTT. Residues: CASSLQGTGINTEAFF.